Listed below are T cell receptor beta chains from one sample, sequenced in a study of T cell responses to AZD1222 COVID-19 vaccine. Data came from immunoSEQ multiplex PCR; TCRdb stores just in-frame clones and leaves some out. The data show fewer than 120,000 clones, just under 95% seen once. The material sequenced was peripheral blood, taken 28 days after the second AZD1222 dose. The receptor set was obtained from an adult who received the AZD1222 COVID-19 vaccine. Both conserved end residues are part of each CDR3. Each record gives: J gene, clone size, D gene, V gene, CDR3 protein, CDR3 DNA. A D gene is named only where the DNA matches it firmly. Clone size is shown for a subset of rows, as once, few, many or a class of expanded clone.

J gene: TRBJ2-2
clone size: -
D gene: -
V gene: TRBV6-4
CDR3 protein: CASSDEGGSTGELFF
CDR3 DNA: TGTGCCAGCAGTGACGAGGGGGGAAGCACCGGGGAGCTGTTTTTT

J gene: TRBJ1-2
clone size: -
D gene: TRBD1
V gene: TRBV18
CDR3 protein: CASSPLDTGVNYGYTF
CDR3 DNA: TGTGCCAGCTCACCGCTAGACACAGGGGTTAACTATGGCTACACCTTC

J gene: TRBJ1-1
clone size: -
D gene: -
V gene: TRBV7-8
CDR3 protein: CASSLKPLSTVNTEAFF
CDR3 DNA: TGTGCCAGCAGCCTAAAGCCCTTGTCGACAGTTAACACTGAAGCTTTCTTT

J gene: TRBJ2-7
clone size: -
D gene: TRBD1
V gene: TRBV19
CDR3 protein: CASSIAGQASYEQYF
CDR3 DNA: TGTGCCAGTAGTATAGCTGGACAGGCATCCTACGAGCAGTACTTC

J gene: TRBJ2-7
clone size: few
D gene: TRBD1
V gene: TRBV10-3
CDR3 protein: CAISAPGQGNYEQYF
CDR3 DNA: TGTGCCATCAGCGCTCCGGGACAGGGGAATTACGAGCAGTACTTC

J gene: TRBJ2-1
clone size: -
D gene: TRBD2
V gene: TRBV3-1/TRBV3-2
CDR3 protein: CASSHPLQRGPNNEQFF
CDR3 DNA: TGTGCCAGCAGCCACCCCCTCCAGCGGGGTCCCAACAATGAGCAGTTCTTC

J gene: TRBJ2-7
clone size: -
D gene: -
V gene: TRBV12-3/TRBV12-4
CDR3 protein: CASSLEGYEQYF
CDR3 DNA: TGTGCCAGCAGTTTAGAAGGTTACGAGCAGTACTTC

J gene: TRBJ1-4
clone size: -
D gene: -
V gene: TRBV3-1/TRBV3-2
CDR3 protein: CASSQENEKLFF
CDR3 DNA: TGTGCCAGCAGCCAAGAGAATGAAAAACTGTTTTTT

J gene: TRBJ1-2
clone size: -
D gene: -
V gene: TRBV7-9
CDR3 protein: CASSLRRVPRDYGYTF
CDR3 DNA: TGTGCCAGCAGCCTCAGGAGGGTTCCGCGGGACTATGGCTACACCTTC

J gene: TRBJ2-3
clone size: -
D gene: TRBD2
V gene: TRBV9
CDR3 protein: CASSVERGLPGPMADTQYF
CDR3 DNA: TGTGCCAGCAGCGTTGAGCGGGGGCTCCCTGGCCCCATGGCAGATACGCAGTATTTT